The 21 T cell receptor beta chains presented below share a single source sample, sequenced in a study of spatial heterogeneity in lung cancer. Described time point: sample taken at primary tumor resection. One entry per CDR3 protein results from TCRdb running MiXCR on the 5' RACE reads. This sample yields more than 80,000 distinct CDR3 sequences, of which 12% are seen a single time; under 50% belongs to the top ten. The sequencing used PBMCs, collected at surgery. The receptors were gathered from a male donor with early-stage non-small cell lung cancer.

The V call is TRBV9, the J call TRBJ1-1, with 8 bases aligning to TRBD1. V lost 3 bases and J lost 8; bases outside the gene matches: 6. The CDR3 extends over 13 amino acids. Germline loops: CDR1 SGDLS, CDR2 YYNGEE. For the CDR3, the DNA is TGTGCCAGCAGCGCCATACCAGGGGGCGAAGCTTTCTTT. Translated: CASSAIPGGEAFF. The variable domain in full, completed from reference TRBV9 and TRBJ1-1, reads DSGVTQTPKHLITATGQRVTLRCSPRSGDLSVYWYQQSLDQGLQFLIQYYNGEERAKGNILERFSAQQFPDLHSELNLSSLELGDSALYFCASSAIPGGEAFFGQGTRLTVV.

This clonotype was observed a few times. The V and J genes are TRBV7-2 and TRBJ2-7; 11 nucleotides agree with TRBD2. The CDR3 runs 14 residues. J gave up 4 bases and V 5 bases, and 4 bases lay outside the gene matches. Germline CDR1 SGHTA, CDR2 FQGNSA. The CDR3: CASSPRLAGYEQYF. The CDR3 DNA reads TGTGCCAGCAGCCCACGACTAGCGGGGTACGAGCAGTACTTC.

The rearrangement joins TRBV27 to TRBJ2-3; a possible D gene is TRBD2 (6 bases). Trimming took off 11 bases at V and 1 base at J, with 10 bases between the two ends. CDR3 length: 12 residues. Germline loops: CDR1 MNHEY, CDR2 SMNVEV (reference sequence). In DNA form, the CDR3 reads TGTGCCGTCCGGGAGCGCACAGATACGCAGTATTTT. It specifies CAVRERTDTQYF.

As to this clonotype: One end of the junction fails to match germline, which may point to a read error. V gene TRBV9 combines with J gene TRBJ2-5; 7 nucleotides align to TRBD1. The CDR3 length is 15 residues. CDR1 is SGDLS, CDR2 YYNGEE, per germline. The CDR3 reads CASSVEGAPSETLYF. CDR3 coding DNA: TGTGCCAGCAGCGTAGAGGGGGCGCCTTCTGAGACCCTGTACTTC.

This clonotype was observed many times. This chain links TRBV4-1 with TRBJ2-5; D is tentatively TRBD1 or TRBD2 (5 bases each). Trimming shortened V by 0 bases and J by 2 bases, and 16 bases separated the two germline ends. The CDR3 totals 17 residues. From germline, CDR1 is MGHRA and CDR2 YSYEKL. CDR3 region: CASSQEYGASLQETQYF. CDR3 in DNA: TGCGCCAGCAGCCAAGAGTACGGGGCCTCCTTACAAGAGACCCAGTACTTC.

This clonotype was seen only a few times. The chain couples TRBV5-1 to TRBJ2-1, with D maybe TRBD1 (6 bases). Trimming removed 4 bases at V and 4 bases at J, with 15 bases between. Germline CDR1 SGHRS, CDR2 YFSETQ. CDR3 length: 15 amino acids. CDR3 sequence reads: CASSKGTNLYNEQFF. The DNA for the CDR3 is TGCGCCAGCAGCAAAGGGACAAATTTATACAATGAGCAGTTCTTC. Looking up the rest from reference TRBV5-1 and TRBJ2-1 gives the full variable domain: KAGVTQTPRYLIKTRGQQVTLSCSPISGHRSVSWYQQTPGQGLQFLFEYFSETQRNKGNFPGRFSGRQFSNSRSEMNVSTLELGDSALYLCASSKGTNLYNEQFFGPGTRLTVL.

This clonotype appeared a few times. The V and J genes are TRBV11-1 and TRBJ2-5, with TRBD2 matching 10 bases. This CDR3 has 17 amino acids. The J segment lost 5 bases and the V segment lost 3 bases, leaving 12 bases of the junction unmatched. Germline V gives CDR1 SGHAT, CDR2 FQDESV (reference sequence). For the CDR3, the DNA is TGTGCCAGCAGCTTCGATGAGCTAGCGGGAGTCCGGGAGACCCAGTACTTC. Translated, it gives CASSFDELAGVRETQYF.

The CDR3 here is CASRVHGQGAYNEQFF. The CDR3 DNA is TGTGCCAGCAGGGTGCACGGACAGGGGGCCTACAATGAGCAGTTCTTC. The chain carries TRBV7-2 and TRBJ2-1; 10 bases align to TRBD1. The CDR3 loop spans 16 amino acids. Germline CDR1 and CDR2: SGHTA and FQGNSA. Trimming cost V 6 bases and J 2 bases; bases outside gene matches: 7. Combining the CDR3 with reference TRBV7-2 and TRBJ2-1 gives the whole variable domain GAGVSQSPSNKVTEKGKDVELRCDPISGHTALYWYRQSLGQGLEFLIYFQGNSAPDKSGLPSDRFSAERTGGSVSTLTIQRTQQEDSAVYLCASRVHGQGAYNEQFFGPGTRLTVL.

This clonotype was counted between two and nine times. The gene calls are TRBV10-3 and TRBJ2-3; D might be TRBD2 (7 bases). CDR3 length equals 15 residues. Germline V CDR1 and CDR2: ENHRY, SYGVKD. V shed 3 bases and J shed 4 bases, with 14 bases lying between them. CDR3 nucleotide sequence: TGTGCCATCAGTGAACGGGGGGCGAGGGCAGATACGCAGTATTTT. It yields the protein CAISERGARADTQYF.

V usage is TRBV18 and J usage is TRBJ1-1; D uncertain. The CDR3 contains 14 residues. With 0 bases removed from V and 5 bases from J, the gap between germline ends came to 10 bases. Germline values: CDR1 KGHSH, CDR2 LQKENI. CDR3 in DNA: TGTGCCAGCTCACCACCGAGCGAGTTTACTGAAGCTTTCTTT. Protein sequence: CASSPPSEFTEAFF.

This chain links TRBV28 with TRBJ2-7, with TRBD2 matching 13 bases. Germline V lookup: CDR1 MDHEN, CDR2 SYDVKM. Trimming took 7 bases from V and 4 from J; bases not matched to a gene: 7. The CDR3 length is 15 residues. The CDR3 loop is CASTRAGLAGYEQYF. CDR3 coding DNA: TGTGCCAGCACCCGCGCGGGACTAGCGGGGTACGAGCAGTACTTC.

The V gene is TRBV11-2, the J gene TRBJ1-4; D is undetermined. CDR1 and CDR2 from the germline V gene are SGHAT and FQNNGV. The CDR3 consists of 13 residues. The ends were cut back, 3 bases at V and 5 bases at J, with 7 bases in the middle. CDR3 DNA sequence: TGTGCCAGCAGCTTTGCAGTAAATGAAAAACTGTTTTTT. Its protein is CASSFAVNEKLFF.

V and J are TRBV5-1 and TRBJ2-5; D gene ambiguous. The germline CDR1 and CDR2 sequences are SGHRS and YFSETQ. CDR3 length: 16 amino acids. V was shortened by 0 bases and J by 2 bases, with 14 bases between the two germline ends. In DNA form, the CDR3 reads TGCGCCAGCAGCTTGGGGGCAAACACCCAACAAGAGACCCAGTACTTC. This codes for CASSLGANTQQETQYF.

This clonotype has only a few counts. The chain employs TRBV14 and TRBJ2-3, with a weak D call TRBD2 (6 bases). The CDR3 sequence is 16 residues long. The germline V gene has CDR1 SGHDN and CDR2 FVKESK. Trimming removed 4 bases at V and 0 bases at J, with 14 bases between. CDR3 in amino acids: CASSPPGTSSTDTQYF. CDR3 DNA: TGTGCCAGCAGCCCGCCCGGGACTTCTAGCACAGATACGCAGTATTTT.

V gene TRBV6-5 combines with J gene TRBJ1-4, with 10 nucleotides matching TRBD1. Germline V gives CDR1 MNHEY, CDR2 SVGAGI. This CDR3 is built from 14 residues. After removal of 8 bases from V and 5 bases from J, the junction contained 5 bases not matched to a gene. The chain's CDR3 is CASGPDRGNEKLFF. For the CDR3, the DNA is TGTGCCAGCGGGCCGGACAGGGGGAATGAAAAACTGTTTTTT.

The rearrangement joins TRBV19 to TRBJ1-5, with 8 bases fitting TRBD1. Germline trimming cut 4 bases from V and 5 bases from J; bases unmatched to any gene: 4. This CDR3 has 14 residues. CDR1 is LNHDA and CDR2 is SQIVND in the germline V gene (reference sequence). The CDR3 DNA sequence: TGTGCCAGTAGTAAGGGACAGGATTATCAGCCCCAGCATTTT. It encodes CASSKGQDYQPQHF. Complete variable domain (other parts from reference TRBV19 and TRBJ1-5): DGGITQSPKYLFRKEGQNVTLSCEQNLNHDAMYWYRQDPGQGLRLIYYSQIVNDFQKGDIAEGYSVSREKKESFPLTVTSAQKNPTAFYLCASSKGQDYQPQHFGDGTRLSIL.

This rearrangement joins TRBV29-1 to TRBJ2-1; 8 nucleotides align to TRBD1. The length of the CDR3 is 11 residues. J gave up 12 bases and V 6 bases, and 7 bases lay outside the gene matches. Germline V lookup: CDR1 SQVTM, CDR2 ANQGSEA. This chain's CDR3 is CSVPDRGGQFF. The CDR3 bases are TGCAGCGTCCCCGACAGGGGAGGGCAGTTCTTC.

The chain joins TRBV6-6 to TRBJ1-4; D may be TRBD1 (5 bases). This CDR3 region has 12 residues. Germline V gives CDR1 MNHNY, CDR2 SVGAGI (reference sequence). V was clipped by 6 bases and J by 8 bases, with 10 bases between them. DNA for the CDR3: TGTGCCAGCAGCAGGGTACAGGAAAAACTGTTTTTT. Residues: CASSRVQEKLFF.

At least ten counts were recorded for this clonotype. The chain is built from TRBV5-1 and TRBJ2-1; D may be TRBD1 or TRBD2 (6 bases each). Looked up from germline, CDR1 is SGHRS and CDR2 is YFSETQ. The CDR3 has 14 residues. Trimming pared 7 bases from V and 6 bases from J, leaving 17 bases between. This CDR3 reads CASGRDLGGNEQFF. For the CDR3, the DNA is TGCGCCAGCGGCAGGGACTTAGGGGGCAATGAGCAGTTCTTC.

This clonotype was found many times. The rearrangement uses TRBV4-1 and TRBJ1-4; D uncertain. V lost 3 bases to trimming and J lost 4 bases, with 6 bases between them. Germline CDR1 MGHRA, CDR2 YSYEKL. This CDR3 comprises 13 residues. The CDR3 DNA follows: TGCGCCAGCAGCCAGACGGTTAATGAAAAACTGTTTTTT. As protein: CASSQTVNEKLFF.

The gene calls are TRBV28 and TRBJ2-7, with 8 bases lining up with TRBD1. V trimming: 8 bases; J trimming: 5 bases; junction bases outside the gene matches: 5. The germline gives CDR1 MDHEN, CDR2 SYDVKM. CDR3 size: 12 residues. In nucleotides, the CDR3 is TGTGCCAGCGACAGGGGTAGCCACGAGCAGTACTTC. Its translation is CASDRGSHEQYF.